The T cell receptor beta chain described here comes from a study of T-cell reconstitution after alpha-beta-depleted transplantation in children. General study results and limits: Newly made T cells mostly supplied T-cell counts and diversity one year after transplant. Reported findings indicate that, about two months after transplant, alpha-beta T cells came from several hundred expanded clones, which were derived from non-depleted graft cells. Diversity of TCRbeta at day 60 was high in some patients, arising from surviving recipient T cells and thymic progenitors.

Unique molecular identifiers were used to barcode this TCRbeta library. TCRdb itself ran the PCR reads through MiXCR, one entry per CDR3 protein. The sample carries around 490,000 distinct CDR3 sequences, over 9.5% recorded once. V lost 3 bases, J lost 5 bases, and 17 bases lay in between. This CDR3 contains 15 residues. Germline values: CDR1 DFQATT, CDR2 SNEGSKA (reference sequence). This clonotype was counted between two and nine times. Its specificity is not known. J is TRBJ1-5 and V is TRBV20-1, with a possible D match to TRBD1 (6 bases). This material consisted of PBMCs, mostly from graft donor cells, taken 180 days after TCRalphabeta/CD19-depleted stem cell transplant. This clonotype was sampled from a female patient under 10 years old who had a stem cell transplant for aplastic anemia, so the T cells may come from the graft donor. CDR3 bases: TGCAGTGCTAGGCGAGACCGACAGGTACATCAGCCCCAGCATTTT. The encoded protein is CSARRDRQVHQPQHF.